These T cell receptor beta chains were read from a single sample in a study of identical twins. TCRdb re-analysed the 5' RACE reads in MiXCR, keeping a single row per CDR3 protein. The data show a few hundred thousand distinct CDR3 sequences, about an eighth seen once. The data were also submitted as part of a second study, on yellow fever vaccine responses in identical twins.

Sequencing was performed on memory (CD45RO+) T cells sorted from blood. The receptors stem from a woman younger than 30 in good health. The CDR3 runs from the conserved cysteine through the conserved F or W. The order of the fields is D gene, J gene, V gene, clone size, CDR3 protein, CDR3 DNA. D genes are given only for firm matches. Size is stated for part of the rows, as once, few or many counts, or as a class when the clone is expanded.

d_gene: .; j_gene: TRBJ2-7; v_gene: TRBV2; abundance: few; CDR3aa: CASSPSSLEQYF; CDR3nt: TGTGCCAGCAGTCCGTCCTCCCTCGAGCAGTACTTC
d_gene: .; j_gene: TRBJ2-4; v_gene: TRBV11-2; abundance: few; CDR3aa: CASSFNRGTAKNIQYF; CDR3nt: TGTGCCAGCAGCTTTAACCGAGGAACAGCCAAAAACATTCAGTACTTC
d_gene: TRBD2; j_gene: TRBJ2-2; v_gene: TRBV6-2/TRBV6-3; abundance: few; CDR3aa: CASSLRRLAGGYTGELFF; CDR3nt: TGTGCCAGCAGTTTAAGGAGACTAGCGGGAGGTTACACCGGGGAGCTGTTTTTT
d_gene: .; j_gene: TRBJ2-1; v_gene: TRBV28; abundance: .; CDR3aa: CASRANNEQFF; CDR3nt: TGTGCCAGCAGGGCAAACAATGAGCAGTTCTTC
d_gene: .; j_gene: TRBJ2-7; v_gene: TRBV3-1; abundance: .; CDR3aa: CASSQGTLKPYEQYF; CDR3nt: TGTGCCAGCAGCCAAGGGACTTTGAAACCCTACGAGCAGTACTTC
d_gene: .; j_gene: TRBJ2-1; v_gene: TRBV20-1; abundance: .; CDR3aa: CSAPGGRGTFSYNEQFF; CDR3nt: TGCAGTGCCCCAGGGGGAAGAGGGACTTTCTCCTACAATGAGCAGTTCTTC
d_gene: .; j_gene: TRBJ2-7; v_gene: TRBV29-1; abundance: .; CDR3aa: CSVKGDPAYEQYF; CDR3nt: TGCAGCGTCAAAGGCGACCCCGCCTACGAGCAGTACTTC
d_gene: .; j_gene: TRBJ2-1; v_gene: TRBV11-2; abundance: few; CDR3aa: CASSLDRVGNEQFF; CDR3nt: TGTGCCAGCAGCTTAGACAGGGTAGGCAATGAGCAGTTCTTC
d_gene: .; j_gene: TRBJ2-3; v_gene: TRBV20-1; abundance: .; CDR3aa: CSARDSLPHGRQRDFFRDTDTQYF; CDR3nt: TGCAGTGCTAGAGACTCGTTACCACACGGTAGGCAGCGAGACTTCTTTAGAGACACAGATACGCAGTATTTT
d_gene: .; j_gene: TRBJ2-1; v_gene: TRBV28; abundance: few; CDR3aa: CASQWARPPLTNEQFF; CDR3nt: TGTGCCAGCCAGTGGGCGCGACCCCCTCTCACAAATGAGCAGTTCTTC
d_gene: .; j_gene: TRBJ2-3; v_gene: TRBV24-1; abundance: few; CDR3aa: CATSDPDSIGPDTQYF; CDR3nt: TGTGCCACCAGTGACCCGGACTCAATCGGGCCAGATACGCAGTATTTT
d_gene: TRBD1; j_gene: TRBJ2-3; v_gene: TRBV5-1; abundance: .; CDR3aa: CASSLALTGNTDTQYF; CDR3nt: TGCGCCAGCAGCTTGGCCCTGACAGGGAACACAGATACGCAGTATTTT
d_gene: .; j_gene: TRBJ2-5; v_gene: TRBV20-1; abundance: .; CDR3aa: CSAGGVFHRETQYF; CDR3nt: TGCAGTGCTGGGGGAGTCTTCCACCGGGAGACCCAGTACTTC
d_gene: TRBD2; j_gene: TRBJ2-1; v_gene: TRBV28; abundance: .; CDR3aa: CASSFSGRNYEQFF; CDR3nt: TGTGCCAGCAGTTTTAGCGGGAGAAACTATGAGCAGTTCTTC
d_gene: .; j_gene: TRBJ2-7; v_gene: TRBV5-1; abundance: .; CDR3aa: CASSLTRNSYEQYF; CDR3nt: TGCGCCAGCAGCCTGACGAGAAACTCCTACGAGCAGTACTTC
d_gene: TRBD1; j_gene: TRBJ2-2; v_gene: TRBV7-2; abundance: .; CDR3aa: CASSVTGASNTGELFF; CDR3nt: TGTGCCAGCAGCGTGACAGGGGCATCGAACACCGGGGAGCTGTTTTTT
d_gene: .; j_gene: TRBJ2-7; v_gene: TRBV20-1; abundance: few; CDR3aa: CSASGTTSYEQYF; CDR3nt: TGCAGTGCTAGCGGGACAACGTCCTACGAGCAGTACTTC
d_gene: .; j_gene: TRBJ1-4; v_gene: TRBV9; abundance: many; CDR3aa: CASSDEAEGVDNEKLFF; CDR3nt: TGTGCCAGCAGCGACGAAGCGGAGGGGGTCGATAATGAAAAACTGTTTTTT
d_gene: .; j_gene: TRBJ2-3; v_gene: TRBV7-6; abundance: few; CDR3aa: CASSFVRTKSRKGATDTQYF; CDR3nt: TGTGCCAGCAGCTTCGTCAGGACAAAGAGCCGAAAAGGTGCCACAGATACGCAGTATTTT
d_gene: TRBD1; j_gene: TRBJ1-2; v_gene: TRBV28; abundance: many; CDR3aa: CASSAPRDRVGYTF; CDR3nt: TGTGCCAGCAGTGCCCCCCGGGACAGGGTGGGCTACACCTTC
d_gene: .; j_gene: TRBJ1-2; v_gene: TRBV6-2/TRBV6-3; abundance: many; CDR3aa: CASSNSPDRGGGYTF; CDR3nt: TGTGCCAGCAGCAACAGCCCGGACCGTGGGGGCGGCTACACCTTC
d_gene: .; j_gene: TRBJ1-2; v_gene: TRBV12-3/TRBV12-4; abundance: few; CDR3aa: CASSLLQDGYGYTF; CDR3nt: TGTGCCAGCAGTTTATTACAGGATGGTTATGGCTACACCTTC
d_gene: TRBD1; j_gene: TRBJ2-7; v_gene: TRBV6-2/TRBV6-3; abundance: few; CDR3aa: CASTPWTGGDEQYF; CDR3nt: TGTGCCAGCACACCCTGGACAGGGGGAGACGAGCAGTACTTC
d_gene: TRBD1; j_gene: TRBJ1-1; v_gene: TRBV5-1; abundance: many; CDR3aa: CASSLQGQIEAFF; CDR3nt: TGCGCCAGCAGCTTGCAGGGACAGATTGAAGCTTTCTTT
d_gene: .; j_gene: TRBJ2-7; v_gene: TRBV7-2; abundance: .; CDR3aa: CASSFQGRLSYEQYF; CDR3nt: TGTGCCAGCAGTTTTCAGGGACGGCTTTCCTACGAGCAGTACTTC
d_gene: .; j_gene: TRBJ1-1; v_gene: TRBV6-2/TRBV6-3; abundance: few; CDR3aa: CASSLRAENTEAFF; CDR3nt: TGTGCCAGCAGTTTAAGGGCGGAGAACACTGAAGCTTTCTTT
d_gene: TRBD2; j_gene: TRBJ2-4; v_gene: TRBV29-1; abundance: few; CDR3aa: CSVDPLWAGVKNIQYF; CDR3nt: TGCAGCGTTGACCCCCTATGGGCGGGAGTCAAAAACATTCAGTACTTC
d_gene: .; j_gene: TRBJ1-4; v_gene: TRBV5-1; abundance: .; CDR3aa: CASSLEGTNEKLFF; CDR3nt: TGCGCCAGCAGCTTGGAGGGGACTAATGAAAAACTGTTTTTT
d_gene: .; j_gene: TRBJ2-6; v_gene: TRBV27; abundance: few; CDR3aa: CASGQGEWSGANVLTF; CDR3nt: TGTGCCAGCGGCCAGGGTGAATGGTCTGGGGCCAACGTCCTGACTTTC
d_gene: .; j_gene: TRBJ2-1; v_gene: TRBV20-1; abundance: .; CDR3aa: CSAGGLRGNEQFF; CDR3nt: TGCAGTGCTGGCGGACTTAGGGGGAATGAGCAGTTCTTC
d_gene: .; j_gene: TRBJ2-3; v_gene: TRBV20-1; abundance: .; CDR3aa: CSAGGWGTLQDF; CDR3nt: TGCAGTGCAGGGGGCTGGGGGACTCTCCAGGATTTT
d_gene: .; j_gene: TRBJ1-1; v_gene: TRBV6-5; abundance: few; CDR3aa: CASSYSLGTHTNTEAFF; CDR3nt: TGTGCCAGCAGTTACTCTTTGGGGACACACACGAACACTGAAGCTTTCTTT
d_gene: .; j_gene: TRBJ2-2; v_gene: TRBV5-1; abundance: many; CDR3aa: CASSLVGGPNTGELFF; CDR3nt: TGCGCCAGCAGCTTGGTGGGCGGCCCGAACACCGGGGAGCTGTTTTTT
d_gene: TRBD1; j_gene: TRBJ2-7; v_gene: TRBV5-1; abundance: once; CDR3aa: CASSFGLGTGTVEQYF; CDR3nt: TGCGCCAGCAGCTTTGGTTTGGGGACAGGGACGGTCGAGCAGTACTTC
d_gene: .; j_gene: TRBJ2-1; v_gene: TRBV9; abundance: .; CDR3aa: CASSVMGSTYNEQFF; CDR3nt: TGTGCCAGCAGCGTAATGGGTAGCACCTACAATGAGCAGTTCTTC
d_gene: .; j_gene: TRBJ2-6; v_gene: TRBV28; abundance: .; CDR3aa: CASSLSRRISGANVLTF; CDR3nt: TGTGCCAGCAGTTTATCCCGTCGTATCTCTGGGGCCAACGTCCTGACTTTC
d_gene: TRBD2; j_gene: TRBJ2-3; v_gene: TRBV7-2; abundance: .; CDR3aa: CASSPTRGESTQYF; CDR3nt: TGTGCCAGCAGCCCCACACGGGGGGAAAGTACGCAGTATTTT
d_gene: .; j_gene: TRBJ2-7; v_gene: TRBV11-2; abundance: many; CDR3aa: CASSLAAGPSYEQYF; CDR3nt: TGTGCCAGCAGCTTAGCCGCGGGGCCCTCCTACGAGCAGTACTTC
d_gene: TRBD2; j_gene: TRBJ2-1; v_gene: TRBV29-1; abundance: .; CDR3aa: CSVGPGRDYNEQFF; CDR3nt: TGCAGCGTTGGCCCCGGGAGGGACTACAATGAGCAGTTCTTC
d_gene: .; j_gene: TRBJ2-5; v_gene: TRBV30; abundance: few; CDR3aa: CAWSHPGRRGETQYF; CDR3nt: TGTGCCTGGAGCCATCCCGGACGGAGGGGAGAGACCCAGTACTTC
d_gene: .; j_gene: TRBJ1-2; v_gene: TRBV28; abundance: few; CDR3aa: CASSGIGVADYGYTF; CDR3nt: TGTGCCAGCAGTGGAATTGGGGTAGCTGACTATGGCTACACCTTC
d_gene: .; j_gene: TRBJ1-6; v_gene: TRBV5-1; abundance: many; CDR3aa: CASREAGDSPLHF; CDR3nt: TGCGCCAGCAGAGAGGCAGGGGACTCACCCCTCCACTTT
d_gene: TRBD1; j_gene: TRBJ2-7; v_gene: TRBV19; abundance: few; CDR3aa: CASSRTGIHEQYF; CDR3nt: TGTGCCAGCAGTAGGACAGGGATCCACGAGCAGTACTTC
d_gene: .; j_gene: TRBJ2-3; v_gene: TRBV14; abundance: few; CDR3aa: CASSQDALGVSDTQYF; CDR3nt: TGTGCCAGCAGCCAAGACGCCCTAGGTGTATCGGATACGCAGTATTTT
d_gene: .; j_gene: TRBJ2-3; v_gene: TRBV14; abundance: .; CDR3aa: CASSQESPVLRGSTDTQYF; CDR3nt: TGTGCCAGCAGCCAAGAAAGTCCAGTTTTGCGGGGATCCACAGATACGCAGTATTTT
d_gene: .; j_gene: TRBJ2-1; v_gene: TRBV6-5; abundance: .; CDR3aa: CASSSSGVYNEQFF; CDR3nt: TGTGCCAGCAGTTCCTCGGGGGTCTACAATGAGCAGTTCTTC
d_gene: TRBD2; j_gene: TRBJ2-3; v_gene: TRBV7-9; abundance: .; CDR3aa: CASSAGAGSTDTQYF; CDR3nt: TGTGCCAGCAGCGCGGGAGCGGGTAGCACAGATACGCAGTATTTT
d_gene: TRBD1; j_gene: TRBJ1-2; v_gene: TRBV28; abundance: many; CDR3aa: CASSSGTGGYGYTF; CDR3nt: TGTGCCAGCAGTTCCGGGACAGGGGGCTATGGCTACACCTTC
d_gene: .; j_gene: TRBJ2-7; v_gene: TRBV10-3; abundance: few; CDR3aa: CAIRDERRAQYF; CDR3nt: TGTGCCATCAGGGACGAGCGGAGGGCGCAGTACTTC
d_gene: .; j_gene: TRBJ2-2; v_gene: TRBV5-6; abundance: .; CDR3aa: CASSQYGNTGELFF; CDR3nt: TGTGCCAGCAGCCAGTATGGGAACACCGGGGAGCTGTTTTTT
d_gene: .; j_gene: TRBJ2-1; v_gene: TRBV20-1; abundance: .; CDR3aa: CSARKGDSYNEQFF; CDR3nt: TGCAGTGCTAGGAAGGGGGACTCCTACAATGAGCAGTTCTTC
d_gene: .; j_gene: TRBJ1-4; v_gene: TRBV2; abundance: .; CDR3aa: CASMADHNEKLFF; CDR3nt: TGTGCCAGCATGGCTGATCATAATGAAAAACTGTTTTTT
d_gene: .; j_gene: TRBJ2-1; v_gene: TRBV14; abundance: few; CDR3aa: CASSQDPNYNEQFF; CDR3nt: TGTGCCAGCAGCCAAGATCCGAATTACAATGAGCAGTTCTTC
d_gene: TRBD2; j_gene: TRBJ2-7; v_gene: TRBV2; abundance: few; CDR3aa: CASRTSGRNEQYF; CDR3nt: TGTGCCAGCAGGACTAGCGGGAGGAACGAGCAGTACTTC
d_gene: .; j_gene: TRBJ2-7; v_gene: TRBV15; abundance: few; CDR3aa: CATSMVGHEQYF; CDR3nt: TGTGCCACCAGCATGGTGGGCCACGAGCAGTACTTC
d_gene: TRBD1; j_gene: TRBJ1-5; v_gene: TRBV28; abundance: many; CDR3aa: CASNTGQGANQPQHF; CDR3nt: TGTGCCAGCAACACGGGACAGGGGGCGAATCAGCCCCAGCATTTT
d_gene: .; j_gene: TRBJ2-3; v_gene: TRBV3-1; abundance: many; CDR3aa: CASSQSGRGPADTQYF; CDR3nt: TGTGCCAGCAGCCAATCGGGGAGGGGGCCCGCAGATACGCAGTATTTT
d_gene: .; j_gene: TRBJ2-6; v_gene: TRBV20-1; abundance: .; CDR3aa: CSAREANRTNSGANVLTF; CDR3nt: TGCAGTGCTAGAGAGGCGAACAGAACAAACTCTGGGGCCAACGTCCTGACTTTC
d_gene: .; j_gene: TRBJ1-1; v_gene: TRBV10-3; abundance: .; CDR3aa: CAIRTQGQEAFF; CDR3nt: TGTGCCATCAGGACCCAGGGACAAGAAGCTTTCTTT